The entry below describes one T cell receptor (beta chain). Its antigen is not identified. The data were taken from a study of cytomegalovirus exposure and HLA in healthy donors. Study details: An earlier analysis found some 120 million unique TCR beta sequences from 200 million or so T cells.

This CDR3 contains 13 residues. The trim removed 3 bases at V and 10 bases at J, leaving 8 bases unmatched. Germline V gene sequence: CDR1 MNHEY, CDR2 SMNVEV (reference sequence). Whole-study findings and limits: Some TCR beta chains (over 150 of them) were listed as cytomegalovirus-associated. With later analysis, a missense DCLRE1C variant became linked to TCR beta V- and J-gene trimming.

The PCR contained 60 Vbeta and 13 Jbeta primers. In the original processing: It was a later analysis that counted some 80 million unique TCR beta chains, of which around 11 million were shared. Here immunoSEQ multiplex PCR was the method, and the copy in TCRdb shows in-frame clones only, minus some. V, J and clone size are those of that table, while D and trimming were read from the DNA. This listing includes 190,000 or so clones. This chain joins TRBV27 and TRBJ1-1; TRBD1 matches at 7 bases. Input material: PBMCs. The sequence was collected from a boy between 10 and 17 years old in good health and CMV-seronegative. The CDR3 coding sequence is TGTGCCAGCAGTTTGGCAGGGGGTTTAGCAGCTTTCTTT. Protein: CASSLAGGLAAFF.